The clone carrying this T cell receptor (beta chain) appeared many times. The antigen remains undetermined. Axillary draining lymph nodes of breast cancer patients supplied the node samples. Trimming removed 1 base from V and 0 bases from J, with 9 bases in between. The CDR3 covers 15 residues. CDR1 is SGHTA, CDR2 FQGNSA, per germline. This specimen comes from a study of breast tumors, draining lymph nodes, adjacent tissues. In TCRdb, the multiplex PCR reads were re-called with MiXCR into one record per CDR3 protein. The data show about 150,000 distinct CDR3 sequences, 20% to 25% seen once. Regarding the study as a whole: That most tumor T cells come from lymph nodes remained unproven.

The sequenced sample consisted of axillary lymph node tissue. The receptor comes from a female donor with breast cancer. Some clones in this sample may be carry-over from other donors' samples. The J gene is TRBJ2-5, the V gene TRBV7-2, with D maybe TRBD2 (5 bases). CDR3 region: CASSLGSGYQETQYF. In nucleotides, the CDR3 is TGTGCCAGCAGCTTAGGTTCGGGGTACCAAGAGACCCAGTACTTC.